The 31 T cell receptor beta chains below were found in one sample sequenced in a study of blood T cell repertoires in COVID-19. Measured with immunoSEQ multiplex PCR; TCRdb has only the in-frame clones, and not every one. In the table there are 150,000 to 200,000 clones, about 85% of which are singletons. Sample: peripheral blood. These TCRs come from a woman aged 55-70 years with acute or convalescent COVID-19.

The chain couples TRBV11-3 to TRBJ2-2; tentative D call: TRBD1 (6 bases). V was pared by 3 bases and J by 3 bases, with 17 bases between. This CDR3 spans 17 amino acids. The germline V gene has CDR1 SGHNT and CDR2 YENEEA. The CDR3 DNA sequence: TGTGCCAGCAGCTTCGGTTCACGGCCAGGGGACACCGGGGAGCTGTTTTTT. Translation gives CASSFGSRPGDTGELFF.

Points on this clone: In the same sample, other DNA sequences code for this CDR3. The rearrangement joins TRBV28 to TRBJ2-5; D unclear. The germline V and J ends were trimmed by 1 base and 5 bases, with 2 bases remaining between them. The germline V gene has CDR1 MDHEN and CDR2 SYDVKM. The CDR3 has 11 amino acids. Here the CDR3 DNA reads TGTGCCAGCAGTTTATCTGAGACCCAGTACTTC. This codes for CASSLSETQYF.

V usage is TRBV6-6 and J usage is TRBJ2-1, with 8 positions matching TRBD2. The CDR3 is made up of 14 amino acids. Germline loops: CDR1 MNHNY, CDR2 SVGAGI (reference sequence). The trim removed 8 bases at V and 7 bases at J, leaving 10 bases unmatched. The CDR3 DNA is TGTGCCAGCTTGGGAAGCGGGAGTCGGAATGAGCAGTTCTTC. Translating it yields CASLGSGSRNEQFF.

This chain joins TRBV5-1 and TRBJ2-7, with D possibly being TRBD2 (6 bases). The ends were cut back, 4 bases at V and 5 bases at J, with 10 bases in the middle. This CDR3 has 12 residues. In germline, CDR1 is SGHRS, CDR2 YFSETQ. The CDR3, as DNA: TGCGCCAGCAGCAAGGAGGGCCACGAGCAGTACGTC. This sequence encodes CASSKEGHEQYV.

The chain is built from TRBV27 and TRBJ2-7; 8 nucleotides match TRBD2. The CDR3 is made up of 15 amino acids. Per germline, CDR1 MNHEY and CDR2 SMNVEV (reference sequence). V shed 5 bases, J shed 1 base, and the junction held 7 bases outside the gene matches. The CDR3 here is CASSPLAGKSYEQYF. Written as DNA, the CDR3 is TGTGCCAGCAGTCCCTTAGCGGGAAAATCCTACGAGCAGTACTTC.

The rearrangement links TRBV9 to TRBJ2-1; the D gene is possibly TRBD2 (5 bases). There are 16 residues in the CDR3. The V gene's germline CDR1 is SGDLS and CDR2 YYNGEE. Trimming stripped 0 bases from V and 3 bases from J, with 13 bases between. CDR3 sequence reads: CASSVGARGLYNEQFF. The DNA for the CDR3 is TGTGCCAGCAGCGTAGGGGCTAGAGGACTCTACAATGAGCAGTTCTTC.

V usage is TRBV9 and J usage is TRBJ2-1, with TRBD2 matching over 7 bases. This CDR3 comprises 14 residues. J gave up 12 bases and V 4 bases, and 13 bases lay outside the gene matches. The germline CDR1 and CDR2 sequences are SGDLS and YYNGEE. CDR3 amino acids: CASSPPSGSLGQFF. CDR3 coding DNA: TGTGCCAGCAGCCCGCCTAGCGGCTCTCTGGGGCAGTTCTTC.

The chain combines TRBV19 with TRBJ2-7, with 7 bases fitting TRBD1. V was clipped by 2 bases and J by 4 bases; unmatched bases: 8. Germline CDR1 LNHDA, CDR2 SQIVND (reference sequence). CDR3 length: 15 residues. DNA of the CDR3: TGTGCCAGTAGTATAACCGGGACAGTTCCGTACGAGCAGTACTTC. As protein: CASSITGTVPYEQYF.

V usage is TRBV5-1 and J usage is TRBJ2-5, with D possibly matching TRBD1 (6 bases). Between the trimmed V and J ends, which lost 7 bases and 2 bases, there was a span of 12 bases. Germline-derived CDR1 and CDR2 are SGHRS and YFSETQ. This CDR3 has 13 residues. CDR3 protein: CASGRQVQETQYF. In DNA form, the CDR3 reads TGCGCCAGCGGGAGACAGGTTCAAGAGACCCAGTACTTC.

The V call is TRBV24-1, the J call TRBJ2-3, with 9 nucleotides matching TRBD1. In germline, CDR1 is KGHDR, CDR2 SFDVKD. With V trimmed by 2 bases and J by 4 bases, 3 bases remained unmatched. The CDR3 is 15 residues long. CDR3 in amino acids: CATSDSGTGSDTQYF. The CDR3 DNA follows: TGTGCCACCAGTGATTCCGGGACAGGGTCAGATACGCAGTATTTT.

CDR3 sequence (DNA): TGTGCCAGCAGACCCGACAGGGAACCTAACTATGGCTACACCTTC. Amino acids: CASRPDREPNYGYTF. The genes are TRBV6-5 and TRBJ1-2; 7 bases are a match to TRBD1. The J segment lost 0 bases and the V segment lost 6 bases, leaving 7 bases of the junction unmatched. Germline-derived CDR1 and CDR2 are MNHEY and SVGAGI. This CDR3 comprises 15 residues.

The chain recombines TRBV10-2 with TRBJ2-7, with 10 bases identical to TRBD1. The CDR3 loop spans 15 amino acids. The J segment lost 4 bases and the V segment lost 6 bases, leaving 9 bases of the junction unmatched. The germline V gene has CDR1 WSHSY and CDR2 SAAADI. DNA of the CDR3: TGCGCCAGCAGCCGGGACAGGGGATCAAGTTACGAGCAGTACTTC. Translated: CASSRDRGSSYEQYF.

This clone was recorded a few times. The rearrangement links TRBV11-2 to TRBJ2-6; D not resolved. The V end lost 2 bases, the J end lost 3 bases, and 11 bases lay between the germline ends. The CDR3 consists of 16 residues. Germline CDR1 is SGHAT and CDR2 is FQNNGV. This chain's CDR3 is CASSLFRVRGANVLTF. The CDR3, as DNA: TGTGCCAGCAGCTTATTTCGCGTACGTGGGGCCAACGTCCTGACTTTC.

This rearrangement joins TRBV19 to TRBJ1-5; possible D gene TRBD1, 5 bases. Trimming took 5 bases from V and 6 from J, leaving 14 bases between them. The germline gives CDR1 LNHDA, CDR2 SQIVND (reference sequence). This CDR3 spans 14 amino acids. For the CDR3, the DNA is TGTGCCAGTAGTGGGGGGGAGTGGGGTCAGCCCCAGCATTTT. Protein product: CASSGGEWGQPQHF.

The genes are TRBV19 and TRBJ1-5; TRBD1 matches 8 bases. Germline assignment: CDR1 LNHDA and CDR2 SQIVND (reference sequence). This CDR3 contains 15 residues. Trimming took 6 bases from V and 2 from J; bases not matched to a gene: 6. The CDR3, as DNA: TGTGCCAGTAGCATCTCACAGGGGGGCAATCAGCCCCAGCATTTT. Protein: CASSISQGGNQPQHF.

A few counts support this clone. The gene calls are TRBV27 and TRBJ2-2; tentative D call: TRBD1 (5 bases). Germline V gives CDR1 MNHEY, CDR2 SMNVEV (reference sequence). V was trimmed by 5 bases and J by 2 bases, leaving 15 bases between them. CDR3 length equals 16 residues. For the CDR3, the DNA is TGTGCCAGCAGTATCTCACGGACAATAAACACCGGGGAGCTGTTTTTT. Amino acid sequence: CASSISRTINTGELFF.

J is TRBJ2-7 and V is TRBV28; D not certain. Trimming took off 1 base at V and 0 bases at J, with 16 bases between the two ends. This CDR3 has 17 amino acids. Looked up from germline, CDR1 is MDHEN and CDR2 is SYDVKM. In DNA, the CDR3 is TGTGCCAGCAGTTTATTGCGTAGGAGTTCGAGCTCCTACGAGCAGTACTTC. Protein sequence: CASSLLRRSSSSYEQYF.

The chain uses TRBV5-1 and TRBJ1-4; D not certain. The germline CDR1 and CDR2 sequences are SGHRS and YFSETQ. The CDR3 totals 15 residues. The V end was cut by 4 bases, the J end by 4 bases, with 14 bases between. The CDR3 here is CASSRRGESNEKLFF. DNA of the CDR3: TGCGCCAGCAGCCGGCGGGGTGAGAGTAATGAAAAACTGTTTTTT.

This clone was found once. The chain has TRBV13 and TRBJ1-1; D not certain. The ends were cut back, 0 bases at V and 2 bases at J, with 7 bases in the middle. The CDR3 extends over 14 amino acids. Germline V gene data show CDR1 as PRHDT and CDR2 as FYEKMQ (reference sequence). CDR3 sequence reads: CASSLGRGNTEAFF. In DNA, the CDR3 is TGTGCCAGCAGCTTAGGCCGCGGCAACACTGAAGCTTTCTTT.

The CDR3 coding sequence is TGTGCCAGCAGCCAAGATCAGGCAGTCCACGAGCAGTACTTC. Protein product: CASSQDQAVHEQYF. The V call is TRBV3-1 (or the pseudogene TRBV3-2), the J call TRBJ2-7; no definite D call. Trimming removed 0 bases from V and 5 bases from J, with 11 bases in between. Germline V lookup: CDR1 LGHDT, CDR2 YNNKEL (reference sequence). The CDR3 consists of 14 residues.

This clone was observed a few times. This chain links TRBV4-2 with TRBJ2-1, with 8 bases matching TRBD1. Germline trimming cut 0 bases from V and 7 bases from J; bases unmatched to any gene: 5. Germline assignment: CDR1 LGHNA and CDR2 YNFKEQ. The length of the CDR3 is 15 residues. CDR3 in DNA: TGTGCCAGCAGCCAAGAAGGGGACAGGCGGAATGAGCAGTTCTTC. Translating gives CASSQEGDRRNEQFF.

CDR3: CASSPGTSGRVQETQYF. CDR3 DNA: TGTGCCAGCAGCCCCGGGACTAGCGGGAGGGTTCAAGAGACCCAGTACTTC. The chain recombines TRBV5-4 with TRBJ2-5; 16 nucleotides agree with TRBD2. The germline gives CDR1 SGHNT, CDR2 YYREEE (reference sequence). This CDR3 region has 17 residues. V trimming: 4 bases; J trimming: 2 bases; junction bases outside the gene matches: 5.

The V call is TRBV7-2, the J call TRBJ2-5; TRBD1 might be the D (5 bases). This CDR3 spans 13 amino acids. Trimming stripped 5 bases from V and 4 bases from J, with 11 bases between. Germline loops: CDR1 SGHTA, CDR2 FQGNSA. The CDR3 DNA is TGTGCCAGCAGCGCACAGGTACGAGAGACCCAGTACTTC. This sequence encodes CASSAQVRETQYF. Complete variable domain (other parts from reference TRBV7-2 and TRBJ2-5): GAGVSQSPSNKVTEKGKDVELRCDPISGHTALYWYRQSLGQGLEFLIYFQGNSAPDKSGLPSDRFSAERTGGSVSTLTIQRTQQEDSAVYLCASSAQVRETQYFGPGTRLLVL.

The chain couples TRBV11-1 to TRBJ1-1; 10 nucleotides line up with TRBD1. The junction had 4 bases not matched to a gene; V was cut back by 5 bases and J by 7 bases. CDR3 length: 13 amino acids. Germline loops: CDR1 SGHAT, CDR2 FQDESV (reference sequence). In nucleotides, the CDR3 is TGTGCCAGCAGCCCGACAGGGGGCATTGAAGCTTTCTTT. Its protein product is CASSPTGGIEAFF.

This clone was detected once. The chain joins TRBV5-5 to TRBJ1-2; 8 nucleotides line up with TRBD1. This CDR3 comprises 12 residues. J gave up 8 bases and V 5 bases, and 5 bases lay outside the gene matches. The germline V gene has CDR1 SGHKS and CDR2 YYEKEE (reference sequence). For the CDR3, the DNA is TGTGCCAGCAGGTGGACAGGGCAAGGCTACACCTTC. Its translation: CASRWTGQGYTF.

The V and J genes are TRBV24-1 and TRBJ2-1; 12 positions agree with TRBD2. Germline V gene data show CDR1 as KGHDR and CDR2 as SFDVKD. The V and J ends lost 1 base and 7 bases, in that order; junction bases with no gene match: 1. The CDR3 runs to 15 residues. The CDR3 coding sequence is TGTGCCACCAGTGATTTCACTAGCGGGAGGAATGAGCAGTTCTTC. Translation gives CATSDFTSGRNEQFF.

This rearrangement joins TRBV5-1 to TRBJ2-1; 7 bases are shared with TRBD2. CDR3 size: 15 residues. CDR1 SGHRS and CDR2 YFSETQ come from the germline V gene. The junction had 5 bases not matched to a gene; V was cut back by 1 base and J by 4 bases. For the CDR3, the DNA is TGCGCCAGCAGCTTGAGGGAGGGGCTATACAATGAGCAGTTCTTC. This gives the protein CASSLREGLYNEQFF.

V and J are TRBV7-2 and TRBJ1-3; D gene ambiguous. The CDR3 runs to 15 residues. Germline CDR1 and CDR2: SGHTA and FQGNSA. The V gene lost 1 base and the J gene lost 3 bases, with 10 bases spanning the gap. The CDR3 bases are TGTGCCAGCAGCTTAGTATCGGGATATGGAAACACCATATATTTT. This gives the protein CASSLVSGYGNTIYF.

The chain carries TRBV6-1 and TRBJ2-1, with 8 positions matching TRBD1. The CDR3 is 13 residues long. The germline gives CDR1 MNHNS, CDR2 SASEGT. V lost 2 bases and J lost 9; bases outside the gene matches: 3. The CDR3 region has the DNA TGTGCCAGCAGTGAAATAGACAGGGGTGAGCAGTTCTTC. Protein sequence: CASSEIDRGEQFF.

The V call is TRBV19, the J call TRBJ1-2; TRBD1 is a possible D gene (5 bases). Germline loops: CDR1 LNHDA, CDR2 SQIVND (reference sequence). Trimming took 11 bases from V and 2 from J, leaving 12 bases between them. The CDR3 contains 12 residues. The CDR3 spells CAGSYRNYGYTF. The DNA of the CDR3 is TGTGCCGGCAGCTACAGGAACTATGGCTACACCTTC.

This sequence joins TRBV4-1 and TRBJ2-5; D perhaps matches TRBD2 (5 bases). The CDR3 loop spans 16 amino acids. Germline V gene data show CDR1 as MGHRA and CDR2 as YSYEKL. The germline V and J ends were trimmed by 0 bases and 1 base, with 12 bases remaining between them. The CDR3 DNA reads as TGCGCCAGCAGCCAAGATTGGGCGGGCCCCCAAGAGACCCAGTACTTC. Translated, it gives CASSQDWAGPQETQYF.